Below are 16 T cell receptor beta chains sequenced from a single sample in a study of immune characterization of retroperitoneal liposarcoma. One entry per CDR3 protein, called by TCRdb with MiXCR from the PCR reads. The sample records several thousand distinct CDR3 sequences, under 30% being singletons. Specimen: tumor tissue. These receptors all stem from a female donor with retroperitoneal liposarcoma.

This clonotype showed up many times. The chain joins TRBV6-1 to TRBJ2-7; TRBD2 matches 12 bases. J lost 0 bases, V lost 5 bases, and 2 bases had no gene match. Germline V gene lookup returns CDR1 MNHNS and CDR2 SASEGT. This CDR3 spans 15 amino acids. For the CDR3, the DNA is TGTGCCAGCAGTCTGACTAGCGGGAGCTCCTACGAGCAGTACTTC. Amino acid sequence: CASSLTSGSSYEQYF.

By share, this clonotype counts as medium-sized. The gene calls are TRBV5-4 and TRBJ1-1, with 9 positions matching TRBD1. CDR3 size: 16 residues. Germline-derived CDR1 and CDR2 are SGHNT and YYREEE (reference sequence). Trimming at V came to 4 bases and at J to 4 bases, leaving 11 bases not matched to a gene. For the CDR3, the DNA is TGTGCCAGCAGCCCCCGAGGGGACAGGGTGAGCACTGAAGCTTTCTTT. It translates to CASSPRGDRVSTEAFF.

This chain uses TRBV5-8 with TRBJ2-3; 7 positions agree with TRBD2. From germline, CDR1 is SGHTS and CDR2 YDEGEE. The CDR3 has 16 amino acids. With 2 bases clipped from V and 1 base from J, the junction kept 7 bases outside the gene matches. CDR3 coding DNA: TGTGCCAGCAGCTTTAGACTAGCTCTCGGCACAGATACGCAGTATTTT. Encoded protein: CASSFRLALGTDTQYF.

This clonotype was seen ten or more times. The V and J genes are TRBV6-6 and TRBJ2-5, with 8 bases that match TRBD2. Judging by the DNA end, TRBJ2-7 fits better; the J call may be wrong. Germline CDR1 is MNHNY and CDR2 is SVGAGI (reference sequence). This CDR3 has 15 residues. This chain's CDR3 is CASSYAREGNYEQYF. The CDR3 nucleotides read TGTGCCAGCAGTTACGCTCGGGAGGGCAACTACGAGCAGTACTTC.

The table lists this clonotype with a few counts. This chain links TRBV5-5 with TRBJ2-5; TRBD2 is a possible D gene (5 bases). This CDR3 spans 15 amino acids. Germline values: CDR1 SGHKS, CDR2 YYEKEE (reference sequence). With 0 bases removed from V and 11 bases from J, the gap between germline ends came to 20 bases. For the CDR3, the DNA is TGTGCCAGCAGCTTGGACGGGGATTCCTACAATGAGCAGTACTTC. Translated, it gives CASSLDGDSYNEQYF.

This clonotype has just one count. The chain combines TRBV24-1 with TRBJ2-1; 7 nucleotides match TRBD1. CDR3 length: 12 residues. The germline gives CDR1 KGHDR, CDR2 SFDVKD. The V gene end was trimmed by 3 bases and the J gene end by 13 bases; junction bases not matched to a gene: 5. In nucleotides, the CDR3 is TGTGCCACCAGTGATCCCGACAGGGAACAGTTCTTC. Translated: CATSDPDREQFF.

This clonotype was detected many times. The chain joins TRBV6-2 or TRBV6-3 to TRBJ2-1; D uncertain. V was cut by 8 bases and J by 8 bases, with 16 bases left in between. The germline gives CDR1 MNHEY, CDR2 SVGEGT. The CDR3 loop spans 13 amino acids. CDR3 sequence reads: CASGSSWVHEQFF. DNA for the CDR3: TGTGCCAGCGGGTCGAGTTGGGTTCATGAGCAGTTCTTC.

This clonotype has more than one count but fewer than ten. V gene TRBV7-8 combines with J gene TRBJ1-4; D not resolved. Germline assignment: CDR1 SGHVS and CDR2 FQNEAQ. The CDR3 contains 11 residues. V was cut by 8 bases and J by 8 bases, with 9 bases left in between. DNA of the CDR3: TGTGCCAGCCGCGAGGAGGAAAAACTGTTTTTT. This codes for CASREEEKLFF.

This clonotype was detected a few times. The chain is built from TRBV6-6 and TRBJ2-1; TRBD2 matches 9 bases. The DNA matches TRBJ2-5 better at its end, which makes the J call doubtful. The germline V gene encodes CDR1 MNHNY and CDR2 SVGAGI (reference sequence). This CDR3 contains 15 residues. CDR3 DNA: TGTGCCAGCAGGCAGGGAAGCGGGGGGCAAGAGACCCAGTACTTC. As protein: CASRQGSGGQETQYF.

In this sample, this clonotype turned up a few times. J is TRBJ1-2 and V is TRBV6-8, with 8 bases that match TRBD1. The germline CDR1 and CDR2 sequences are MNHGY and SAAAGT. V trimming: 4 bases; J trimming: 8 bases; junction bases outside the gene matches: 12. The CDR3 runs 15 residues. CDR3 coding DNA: TGTGCCAGCAGTTTGGCCCCGGACAGGGCCGGGGGCTACACCTTC. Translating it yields CASSLAPDRAGGYTF.

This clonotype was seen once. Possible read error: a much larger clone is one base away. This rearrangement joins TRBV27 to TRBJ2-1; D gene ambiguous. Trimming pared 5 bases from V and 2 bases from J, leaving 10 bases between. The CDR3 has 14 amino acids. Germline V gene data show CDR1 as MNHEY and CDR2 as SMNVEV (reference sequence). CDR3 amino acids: CASSHDSPYNEQFF. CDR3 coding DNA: TGTGCCAGCAGTCACGATAGCCCCTACAATGAGCAGTTCTTC.

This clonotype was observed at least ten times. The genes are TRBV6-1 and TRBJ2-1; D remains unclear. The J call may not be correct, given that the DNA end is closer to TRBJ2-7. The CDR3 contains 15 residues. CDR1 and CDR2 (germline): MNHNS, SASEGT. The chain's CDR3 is CASSDKYRGKYEQYF. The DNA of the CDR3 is TGTGCCAGCAGTGATAAGTACAGAGGAAAGTACGAGCAGTACTTC.

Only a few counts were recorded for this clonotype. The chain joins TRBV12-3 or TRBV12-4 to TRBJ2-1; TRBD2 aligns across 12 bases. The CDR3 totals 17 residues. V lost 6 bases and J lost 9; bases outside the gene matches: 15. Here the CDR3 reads CASSQGVGLAGLGEQFF. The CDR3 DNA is TGTGCCAGCAGCCAGGGTGTGGGACTAGCGGGTTTAGGTGAGCAGTTCTTC.

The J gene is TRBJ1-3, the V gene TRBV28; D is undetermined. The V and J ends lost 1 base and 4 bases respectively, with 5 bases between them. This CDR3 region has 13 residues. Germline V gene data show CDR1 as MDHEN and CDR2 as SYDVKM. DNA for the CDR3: TGTGCCAGCAGTTTATCATTGGGAAACACCATATATTTT. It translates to CASSLSLGNTIYF.

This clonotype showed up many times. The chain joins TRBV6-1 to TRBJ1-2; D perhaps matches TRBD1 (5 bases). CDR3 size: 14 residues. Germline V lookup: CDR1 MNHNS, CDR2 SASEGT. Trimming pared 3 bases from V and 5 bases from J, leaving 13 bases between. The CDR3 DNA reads TGTGCCAGCAGTGATACAGGCGGGGGGTATGGCTACACCTTC. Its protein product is CASSDTGGGYGYTF.

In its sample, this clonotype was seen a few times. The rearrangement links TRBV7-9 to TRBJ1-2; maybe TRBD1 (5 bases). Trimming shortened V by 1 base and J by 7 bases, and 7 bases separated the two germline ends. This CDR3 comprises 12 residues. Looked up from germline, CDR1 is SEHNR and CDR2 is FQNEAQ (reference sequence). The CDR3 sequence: CASSLDRPGYTF. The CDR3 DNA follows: TGTGCCAGCAGCTTAGACAGGCCTGGCTACACCTTC.